Detailed here is one T cell receptor (beta chain). Antigen specificity is unknown. These data originate in a study of cytomegalovirus exposure and HLA in healthy donors. General observations from the study: Altogether, 160 or so TCR beta chains were recorded as cytomegalovirus-associated. Analyzed later, association rates of TCRs varied across HLA loci, with DRB1 most and HLA-C fewest. TCR beta sequences reportedly predicted the HLA-A and HLA-B alleles of most subjects accurately. When a later analysis compared HLA-associated TCR beta chains with equally common others, the HLA-associated chains turned out to be more clonally expanded and to have lower generation probabilities.

The CDR3 is 14 residues long. The V gene's germline CDR1 is MDHEN and CDR2 SYDVKM. V trimming: 5 bases; J trimming: 5 bases; junction bases outside the gene matches: 4. The PCR employed 60 Vbeta primers together with 13 Jbeta primers. The table came from immunoSEQ multiplex PCR; TCRdb's copy has only in-frame clones and leaves some out. The profile shows about 160,000 clones, roughly 76% of them singletons. The clonotype originates from a man between 60 and 75 years old in good health and CMV-seronegative. Sequencing was performed on PBMCs. The gene calls are TRBV28 and TRBJ2-5; TRBD2 agrees at 11 bases. CDR3 bases: TGTGCCAGCAGTCATAGCGGGAGGGCTGAGACCCAGTACTTC. It specifies CASSHSGRAETQYF. The entire variable domain, with the rest obtained from reference TRBV28 and TRBJ2-5, is as follows: DVKVTQSSRYLVKRTGEKVFLECVQDMDHENMFWYRQDPGLGLRLIYFSYDVKMKEKGDIPEGYSVSREKKERFSLILESASTNQTSMYLCASSHSGRAETQYFGPGTRLLVL.